These T cell receptor beta chains were read from a single sample in a study of identical twins. TCRdb analysed the 5' RACE reads with MiXCR anew, one entry per CDR3 protein. The sample holds 1.5 million to 2 million distinct CDR3 sequences, around 29% seen once. Sequencing was carried out using cord blood. These receptor sequences come from a newborn girl in good health. Each CDR3 is given with its conserved first and last residue. Each record gives: D gene, clone size, J gene, V gene, CDR3 DNA, CDR3 protein. The D gene is left open where the match is weak. Some rows mark clone size as missing; the rest say once, few, many or name a class of expanded clone.

TRBD1 . TRBJ2-1 TRBV3-1 TGTGCCAGCAGCCAAGGCTGGCCAGGGGGACCCTACAATGAGCAGTTCTTC CASSQGWPGGPYNEQFF
TRBD1 many TRBJ2-7 TRBV10-3 TGTGCCATCAGGCAGGGGGACGAGCAGTACTTC CAIRQGDEQYF
. few TRBJ1-1 TRBV12-3/TRBV12-4 TGTGCCAGCAGTTGGAGGGTAGGCACTGAAGCTTTCTTT CASSWRVGTEAFF
. many TRBJ1-1 TRBV12-3/TRBV12-4 TGTGCCAGCAGCCCGTACACTGAAGCTTTCTTT CASSPYTEAFF
TRBD2 . TRBJ2-1 TRBV27 TGTGCCAGCAGTCTATCTAGCGGGAGGTCCGTTTACAATGAGCAGTTCTTC CASSLSSGRSVYNEQFF
. . TRBJ1-2 TRBV6-1 TGTGCCAGCAGTGAGGAAGATGGCTACACCTTC CASSEEDGYTF
. . TRBJ2-7 TRBV7-2 TGTGCCAGCAGCTTAGTTAGAGGGGTGGGGTCCTACGAGCAGTACTTC CASSLVRGVGSYEQYF
TRBD2 few TRBJ2-1 TRBV24-1 TGTGCCACCAGTGAGTCACTAGCGGGAGGTAATGAGCAGTTCTTC CATSESLAGGNEQFF
. . TRBJ2-7 TRBV7-9 TGTGCCAGCAGCTTAGTATCAGGGGCCTCAAGCTCCTACAATGAGCAGTACTTC CASSLVSGASSSYNEQYF
. once TRBJ1-2 TRBV12-3/TRBV12-4 TGTGCCAGCAGATACCCAGGGAGTGGCTACACCTTC CASRYPGSGYTF
. . TRBJ2-5 TRBV9 TGTGCCAGCAGCCCTGGGGGGATCTTCGAGACCCAGTACTTC CASSPGGIFETQYF
. . TRBJ2-1 TRBV5-1 TGCGCCAGCAGCTTGGCTTGGCGGGGGCCGGAGGATACGCAGTTCTTC CASSLAWRGPEDTQFF
TRBD1 . TRBJ2-7 TRBV29-1 TGCAGCGTTGAGTGGACAGGGACACCCTACGAGCAGTACTTC CSVEWTGTPYEQYF
TRBD1 many TRBJ2-7 TRBV7-9 TGCGCCAGCAGCTCCCGGGACAGGTCCTACGAGCAGTACTTC CASSSRDRSYEQYF
. . TRBJ1-1 TRBV7-8 TGTGCCACCTCCCACTTCGGAAACACTGAAGCTTTCTTT CATSHFGNTEAFF
. . TRBJ2-1 TRBV9 TGTGCCAGCAGCTCCTCTCCGAAAACGGGAGACCATGAGCAGTTCTTC CASSSSPKTGDHEQFF
TRBD2 . TRBJ2-7 TRBV4-1 TGCGCCAGCAGCCCGCGACTAGCGGGGGATTCCTACGAGCAGTACTTC CASSPRLAGDSYEQYF
. . TRBJ2-7 TRBV9 TGTGCCAGCAGCTGGGGGAGTGGGGCCTACGAGCAGTACTTC CASSWGSGAYEQYF
. . TRBJ1-5 TRBV6-1 TGTGCCAGCAGATGGGACCGATACAATCAGCCCCAGCATTTT CASRWDRYNQPQHF
TRBD1 few TRBJ2-4 TRBV6-1 TGTGCCAGCAGTGAACGGGACAGGTTAGGTGAGCAGTACTTC CASSERDRLGEQYF
. . TRBJ1-5 TRBV20-1 TGCAGTGCTAGAGATGGTGCCCGGGATCAGCCCCAGCATTTT CSARDGARDQPQHF
TRBD2 . TRBJ2-7 TRBV20-1 TGCAGTGCTAGAGCTAGCGGGAGGGCGGGTGAGCAGTACTTC CSARASGRAGEQYF
. . TRBJ1-5 TRBV27 TGTGCCAGCAAGGGGGGACCTAGCAATCAGCCCCAGCATTTT CASKGGPSNQPQHF
. . TRBJ1-2 TRBV29-1 TGCAGCGTTGCTTGGACAGCTAACTATGGCTACACCTTC CSVAWTANYGYTF
. few TRBJ2-3 TRBV2 TGTGCCAGCAGTGAATTAATGGCAGGGAGCACAGATACGCAGTATTTT CASSELMAGSTDTQYF
. . TRBJ2-7 TRBV5-1 TGCGCCGGCAGCTGGGGGGACTCCTACGAGCAGTACTTC CAGSWGDSYEQYF
. few TRBJ2-5 TRBV12-3/TRBV12-4 TGTGCCAGCAGTTTCGTAGGCAGCGGGCAAGAGACCCAGTACTTC CASSFVGSGQETQYF
. few TRBJ1-2 TRBV28 TGTGCTACAATGACGGGGCCCCAAGCTAACTATGGCTACACCTTC CATMTGPQANYGYTF
. . TRBJ2-7 TRBV20-1 TGCAGTGCTACCTGGCGCGACGCTACCTACGAGCAGTACTTC CSATWRDATYEQYF
. . TRBJ1-2 TRBV21-1 TGTGCCAGCAGCAAAGGAGCTTCTAACTATGGCTACACCTTC CASSKGASNYGYTF
. few TRBJ1-2 TRBV28 TGTGCCAGCAGTTTAAAGCCCAGGGGAAGTATAAAGGGCTACACCTTC CASSLKPRGSIKGYTF
TRBD2 many TRBJ2-1 TRBV4-2 TGTGCCAGCAGCCGGGGACTAGCGGGTGTAAGCTCCTACAATGAGCAGTTCTTC CASSRGLAGVSSYNEQFF
TRBD2 once TRBJ2-3 TRBV28 TGTGCCAGCGGACCCGGGACTACCTTCACAGATACGCAGTATTTT CASGPGTTFTDTQYF
TRBD2 . TRBJ2-4 TRBV3-1 TGTGCCAGCAGCCAACGGGGGGACTTTATAGCCAAAAACATTCAGTACTTC CASSQRGDFIAKNIQYF
. . TRBJ2-3 TRBV5-1 TGCGCCAGCAGCTCAGAGACAGGCCTGTTCTCCGGGGATACGCAGTATTTT CASSSETGLFSGDTQYF
. . TRBJ2-6 TRBV4-2 TGTGCCAGCAGCCAAGCATACAGGGATGCTGGGGCCAACGTCCTGACTTTC CASSQAYRDAGANVLTF
. . TRBJ1-1 TRBV21-1 TGTGCCAGCAGCAAAGGGGACTTCCGCGAGGCACACGCTGAAGCTTTCTTT CASSKGDFREAHAEAFF
TRBD2 few TRBJ2-1 TRBV7-6 TGTGCCAGCAGCTTAATGACTAGCATGCGCCAAAATGAGCAGTTCTTC CASSLMTSMRQNEQFF
. few TRBJ2-1 TRBV6-5 TGTGCCAGCGGTACCGGACGCACCCTCTACAATGAGCAGTTCTTC CASGTGRTLYNEQFF
TRBD2 . TRBJ2-1 TRBV20-1 TGCAGTGCCACTAGCGGGATATACAATGAGCAGTTCTTC CSATSGIYNEQFF
TRBD1 . TRBJ2-6 TRBV20-1 TGCAGTGCTAGGCGGCAGGGGGACGGGGCCAACGTCCTGACTTTC CSARRQGDGANVLTF